The following is a T cell receptor beta chain sequence with its context. This record comes from a study of blood T cell repertoires in COVID-19. The table came from immunoSEQ multiplex PCR; TCRdb's copy has only in-frame clones and leaves some out. In the table there are some 190,000 clones, around 89% of which are singletons. Germline-derived CDR1 and CDR2 are SEHNR and FQNEAQ (reference sequence). The V gene end was trimmed by 5 bases and the J gene end by 0 bases; junction bases not matched to a gene: 6. CDR3 length: 18 amino acids. The gene calls are TRBV7-9 and TRBJ2-4; TRBD2 matches 14 bases. The sequence was obtained from a human donor in a cohort sampled during active COVID-19. Sequenced sample: peripheral blood. DNA for the CDR3: TGTGCCAGCAGCCCCGGGACTAGCGGGGGACTAGCCAAAAACATTCAGTACTTC. Translation: CASSPGTSGGLAKNIQYF. The full variable domain, rest sourced from reference TRBV7-9 and TRBJ2-4, is DTGVSQNPRHKITKRGQNVTFRCDPISEHNRLYWYRQTLGQGPEFLTYFQNEAQLEKSRLLSDRFSAERPKGSFSTLEIQRTEQGDSAMYLCASSPGTSGGLAKNIQYFGAGTRLSVL.